One sample yielded the 11 T cell receptor beta chains listed below, sequenced in a study of T cell changes during pregnancy in multiple sclerosis. TCRdb's copy holds only in-frame clones and misses some; the assay was immunoSEQ multiplex PCR. This sample has 55,000 to 75,000 clones, with roughly 91% found just once. Here the sequenced sample was peripheral blood, taken after pregnancy. These TCRs come from a female donor in good health, enrolled as a control in a pregnancy study.

The chain carries TRBV5-5 and TRBJ2-7, with 10 bases matching TRBD1. V lost 3 bases to trimming and J lost 6 bases; unmatched junction nucleotides: 6. There are 14 residues in the CDR3. The V gene's germline CDR1 is SGHKS and CDR2 YYEKEE (reference sequence). The CDR3 sequence: CASSWDRGLLEQYF. The DNA of the CDR3 is TGTGCCAGCAGCTGGGACAGGGGCCTCCTCGAGCAGTACTTC.

The DNA of the CDR3 is TGTGCCAGCAGCTTTTTATTCTTCCGCTCTGGGGCCAACGTCCTGACTTTC. Translation gives CASSFLFFRSGANVLTF. This chain connects TRBV7-9 to TRBJ2-6; D gene unclear. CDR1 and CDR2 from the germline V gene are SEHNR and FQNEAQ (reference sequence). This CDR3 region has 17 residues. Trimming removed 3 bases at V and 0 bases at J, with 12 bases between.

A few counts support this clone. The J gene is TRBJ1-2, the V gene TRBV28; D unclear. Trimming took 6 bases from V and 8 from J, leaving 16 bases between them. The CDR3 is 13 residues long. Germline-derived CDR1 and CDR2 are MDHEN and SYDVKM. CDR3 nucleotide sequence: TGTGCCAGCAGCAAATCGGGGAAATACGGCTACACCTTC. Its protein is CASSKSGKYGYTF.

This clone was recorded once. J is TRBJ2-5 and V is TRBV5-4; a weak D match, TRBD2 (5 bases). V lost 2 bases and J lost 3, with 8 bases in between. From germline, CDR1 is SGHNT and CDR2 YYREEE (reference sequence). The CDR3 length is 13 residues. CDR3 nucleotides: TGTGCCAGCAGCTTATTTAGCGAAGAGACCCAGTACTTC. Translation: CASSLFSEETQYF.

The rearrangement links TRBV7-7 to TRBJ2-5, with D possibly matching TRBD1 (7 bases). This CDR3 is 15 amino acids long. In germline, CDR1 is SSHAT, CDR2 FNYEAQ (reference sequence). V lost 5 bases to trimming and J lost 5 bases, with 18 bases between them. This CDR3 reads CASSQGVRGYETQYF. The CDR3 DNA reads TGTGCCAGCAGCCAGGGGGTTCGGGGGTACGAGACCCAGTACTTC.

The rearrangement links TRBV18 to TRBJ1-1; no clear D gene. The germline V gene encodes CDR1 KGHSH and CDR2 LQKENI. With 2 bases removed from V and 0 bases from J, the gap between germline ends came to 7 bases. This CDR3 comprises 14 residues. In DNA form, the CDR3 reads TGTGCCAGCTCACCAGCAGATTTGAACACTGAAGCTTTCTTT. Translated: CASSPADLNTEAFF.

The chain is built from TRBV19 and TRBJ2-2; tentatively, D is TRBD2 (6 bases). Germline-derived CDR1 and CDR2 are LNHDA and SQIVND (reference sequence). The CDR3 contains 15 residues. Trimming took 5 bases from V and 5 from J, leaving 15 bases between them. The CDR3 DNA reads as TGTGCCAGTAGTGCCATGGGCGGGATAACCGGGGAGCTGTTTTTT. This gives the protein CASSAMGGITGELFF.

The CDR3 sequence is CASSPRGQEQKRNTEAFF. Here the CDR3 DNA reads TGTGCCAGCAGCCCCCGGGGACAGGAACAAAAAAGGAACACTGAAGCTTTCTTT. This chain joins TRBV11-2 and TRBJ1-1; 8 nucleotides agree with TRBD1. CDR1 SGHAT and CDR2 FQNNGV come from the germline V gene. V lost 5 bases and J lost 1; bases outside the gene matches: 15. The CDR3 covers 18 residues.

The chain recombines TRBV27 with TRBJ1-3; D may be TRBD1 (5 bases). The germline V and J ends were trimmed by 6 bases and 0 bases, with 9 bases remaining between them. Germline loops: CDR1 MNHEY, CDR2 SMNVEV (reference sequence). The length of the CDR3 is 14 residues. CDR3 sequence reads: CASSSGFSGNTIYF. The CDR3 coding sequence is TGTGCCAGCAGCTCAGGGTTCTCTGGAAACACCATATATTTT.

This sequence joins TRBV7-3 and TRBJ2-1, with D perhaps matching TRBD2 (6 bases). The V end lost 0 bases, the J end lost 6 bases, and 12 bases lay between the germline ends. The CDR3 extends over 15 amino acids. Germline-derived CDR1 and CDR2 are SGHTA and FQGTGA. CDR3 in amino acids: CASSLTGRSTNEQFF. The CDR3 DNA reads as TGTGCCAGCAGCTTAACGGGGAGGTCCACCAATGAGCAGTTCTTC.

This chain uses TRBV9 with TRBJ1-3, with no clear D. V lost 4 bases to trimming and J lost 0 bases, with 14 bases between them. The CDR3 sequence is 16 residues long. The V gene's germline CDR1 is SGDLS and CDR2 YYNGEE. CDR3 in amino acids: CASSPRSQSSGNTIYF. In nucleotides, the CDR3 is TGTGCCAGCAGCCCCAGGTCCCAATCCTCTGGAAACACCATATATTTT.